This TCR beta chain was profiled in a study of OX40 agonist ivuxolimab in advanced cancers. Profiled with immunoSEQ multiplex PCR; TCRdb holds only in-frame clones, not every one. The sample holds more than 50,000 clones; around 90% are singletons and the top ten take about 2%. The germline V gene encodes CDR1 SGHVS and CDR2 FQNEAQ. Trimming removed 4 bases at V and 5 bases at J, with 17 bases between. The CDR3 has 15 residues. This specimen was CD4+ or CD8+ T cells sorted from blood, taken in a trial of the OX40 agonist ivuxolimab. The clonotype was recovered from an adult with an advanced solid tumor such as melanoma, head and neck, liver or kidney cancer. The chain has TRBV7-8 and TRBJ2-5, with D perhaps TRBD1 or TRBD2 (6 bases each). The CDR3 sequence is CASSSSSGGGETQYF. The CDR3 DNA sequence: TGTGCCAGCAGCTCCTCCTCCGGGGGCGGGGAGACCCAGTACTTC.